The 23 T cell receptor beta chains presented below share a single source sample, sequenced in a study of spatial heterogeneity in lung cancer. Time point defined: sample taken at primary tumor resection. Sequencing covered unsorted whole RNA taken from tumor, nontumor lung or frozen PBMC. TCRdb recomputed calls from the 5' RACE reads with MiXCR, one row per CDR3 protein. The data contain about 95,000 distinct CDR3 sequences, roughly 10% of them singletons. Material: PBMCs, obtained at surgery. The source of these receptors is a male donor with early-stage non-small cell lung cancer.

This clonotype was detected ten times or more. The V call is TRBV19, the J call TRBJ1-2; D gene unclear. Germline CDR1 is LNHDA and CDR2 is SQIVND (reference sequence). Trimming removed 3 bases at V and 4 bases at J, with 9 bases between. This CDR3 region has 13 residues. In DNA form, the CDR3 reads TGTGCCAGTAGTATTACCGGAACCTATGGCTACACCTTC. Amino acid sequence: CASSITGTYGYTF. Variable domain in full (rest from reference TRBV19 and TRBJ1-2): DGGITQSPKYLFRKEGQNVTLSCEQNLNHDAMYWYRQDPGQGLRLIYYSQIVNDFQKGDIAEGYSVSREKKESFPLTVTSAQKNPTAFYLCASSITGTYGYTFGSGTRLTVV.

This clonotype was counted many times. The rearrangement joins TRBV7-4 to TRBJ1-5, with a weak D call TRBD1 (5 bases). V was shortened by 5 bases and J by 0 bases, with 11 bases between the two germline ends. This CDR3 is 15 amino acids long. The germline V gene has CDR1 SGHVT and CDR2 SQSDAQ. CDR3 residues: CASSPRAYSNQPQHF. The CDR3 nucleotides read TGTGCCAGCAGCCCCAGGGCGTATAGCAATCAGCCCCAGCATTTT.

The chain is built from TRBV5-1 and TRBJ2-4; D might be TRBD1 (7 bases). V was pared by 1 base and J by 6 bases, with 17 bases between. Per germline, CDR1 SGHRS and CDR2 YFSETQ. The CDR3 totals 16 residues. The CDR3 loop reads CASSLPSWRGPNIQYF. The CDR3 coding sequence is TGCGCCAGCAGCTTGCCCTCCTGGAGGGGGCCAAACATTCAGTACTTC.

The chain combines TRBV20-1 with TRBJ2-1; the D is unclear. CDR1 is DFQATT, CDR2 SNEGSKA, per germline (reference sequence). The CDR3 loop spans 15 amino acids. Trimming left V 2 bases short and J 8 bases short, with 19 bases between. In DNA, the CDR3 is TGCAGTGCTAGACCCCCGAAAGATGAGCGTTATGAGCAGTTCTTC. Its translation: CSARPPKDERYEQFF.

There are many counts of this clonotype. The rearrangement joins TRBV5-1 to TRBJ2-3; D may be TRBD2 (6 bases). Trimming pared 3 bases from V and 0 bases from J, leaving 14 bases between. Germline CDR1 is SGHRS and CDR2 is YFSETQ. This CDR3 is built from 16 residues. CDR3 loop: CASSSNYAGSTDTQYF. DNA for the CDR3: TGCGCCAGCAGCTCGAACTACGCGGGGAGCACAGATACGCAGTATTTT.

This clonotype came up a few times. The CDR3 nucleotides read TGTGCCAGCTCACCACCGGGACAGAACACTGAAGCTTTCTTT. Its protein is CASSPPGQNTEAFF. V and J are TRBV18 and TRBJ1-1; a weak D match, TRBD1 (6 bases). From germline, CDR1 is KGHSH and CDR2 LQKENI. This CDR3 is 14 amino acids long. The germline V and J ends were trimmed by 0 bases and 1 base, with 6 bases remaining between them.

This clonotype was seen repeatedly, ten times or more. V usage is TRBV20-1 and J usage is TRBJ2-3, with 7 bases lining up with TRBD1. CDR3 length: 16 amino acids. The germline gives CDR1 DFQATT, CDR2 SNEGSKA (reference sequence). V trimming: 3 bases; J trimming: 2 bases; junction bases outside the gene matches: 11. CDR3 nucleotides: TGCAGTGCTAGCCCCGGGACAGTCGGGTACACAGATACGCAGTATTTT. It specifies CSASPGTVGYTDTQYF.

This clonotype was observed a handful of times. The rearrangement uses TRBV20-1 and TRBJ2-7, with 7 positions matching TRBD2. V lost 3 bases and J lost 3; bases outside the gene matches: 11. The length of the CDR3 is 15 residues. Germline assignment: CDR1 DFQATT and CDR2 SNEGSKA (reference sequence). This CDR3 reads CSARGLISGVYEQYF. The CDR3 DNA is TGCAGTGCTAGGGGACTGATAAGCGGGGTCTACGAGCAGTACTTC.

This clonotype was detected only a few times. CDR3 in amino acids: CASSFPNSGANVLTF. CDR3 sequence (DNA): TGTGCCAGCAGTTTCCCCAACTCTGGGGCCAACGTCCTGACTTTC. The chain recombines TRBV28 with TRBJ2-6; unclear D gene. Germline CDR1 MDHEN, CDR2 SYDVKM. The V end was cut by 3 bases, the J end by 0 bases, with 6 bases between. The CDR3 runs to 15 residues.

The chain couples TRBV10-3 to TRBJ2-5; a possible D gene is TRBD2 (6 bases). Germline CDR1 reads ENHRY; CDR2 reads SYGVKD. The CDR3 extends over 15 amino acids. Trimming pared 4 bases from V and 5 bases from J, leaving 17 bases between. CDR3 protein: CAISVEGSGRETQYF. DNA for the CDR3: TGTGCCATCAGTGTAGAGGGTAGCGGTCGTGAGACCCAGTACTTC.

The chain uses TRBV29-1 and TRBJ1-2; a weak D match, TRBD1 (5 bases). The CDR3 runs 12 residues. The germline CDR1 and CDR2 sequences are SQVTM and ANQGSEA. Trimming took off 3 bases at V and 4 bases at J, with 9 bases between the two ends. This chain's CDR3 is CSVDRDAYGYTF. CDR3 in DNA: TGCAGCGTTGACAGGGACGCCTATGGCTACACCTTC. The whole variable domain, filled in from reference TRBV29-1 and TRBJ1-2, reads SAVISQKPSRDICQRGTSLTIQCQVDSQVTMMFWYRQQPGQSLTLIATANQGSEATYESGFVIDKFPISRPNLTFSTLTVSNMSPEDSSIYLCSVDRDAYGYTFGSGTRLTVV.

There are a few counts of this clonotype. The CDR3 DNA sequence: TGTGCCAGCAGTCCCCCGGGGAGGTGGCTGTTTTTT. Its translation: CASSPPGRWLFF. The chain employs TRBV28 and TRBJ1-4; D gene unclear. Trimming took 5 bases from V and 14 from J, leaving 15 bases between them. The CDR3 loop spans 12 amino acids. CDR1 is MDHEN and CDR2 is SYDVKM in the germline V gene.

The rearrangement joins TRBV5-1 to TRBJ2-5; weak D call: TRBD1 (6 bases). The CDR3 contains 16 residues. V gave up 5 bases and J gave up 0 bases, with 17 bases separating them. Germline CDR1 SGHRS, CDR2 YFSETQ. The CDR3 protein is CASSLPGAINQETQYF. In nucleotides, the CDR3 is TGCGCCAGCAGTCTTCCAGGGGCGATTAACCAAGAGACCCAGTACTTC.

The chain joins TRBV7-2 to TRBJ2-2; 8 positions match TRBD1. Germline CDR1 and CDR2: SGHTA and FQGNSA. J was trimmed by 5 bases and V by 5 bases; bases with no gene match: 4. The CDR3 covers 14 residues. The CDR3 nucleotides read TGTGCCAGCAGCGCCCGACAGGGGACCGGGGAGCTGTTTTTT. This gives the protein CASSARQGTGELFF.

This clonotype was found many times. The CDR3 here is CATRSSYEQYF. CDR3 in DNA: TGTGCCACTCGCAGCTCCTACGAGCAGTACTTC. The rearrangement joins TRBV10-3 to TRBJ2-7; D unresolved. V lost 10 bases and J 0 bases, leaving 7 bases between the germline ends. CDR1 is ENHRY and CDR2 is SYGVKD in the germline V gene. The CDR3 consists of 11 residues.

The CDR3 sequence: CSAAGGGDTGELFF. CDR3 DNA: TGCAGTGCTGCAGGGGGCGGCGACACCGGGGAGCTGTTTTTT. The chain is built from TRBV20-1 and TRBJ2-2; 8 bases agree with TRBD1. The CDR3 contains 14 residues. The V gene's germline CDR1 is DFQATT and CDR2 SNEGSKA (reference sequence). V gave up 5 bases and J gave up 3 bases; unmatched junction bases: 5.

This clonotype was seen more than once but under ten times. V usage is TRBV11-2 and J usage is TRBJ2-7; D may be TRBD1 or TRBD2 (5 bases each). This CDR3 has 16 amino acids. Germline CDR1 and CDR2: SGHAT and FQNNGV. The germline V and J ends were trimmed by 3 bases and 4 bases, with 19 bases remaining between them. The CDR3 spells CASSFGLGLGGYEQYF. The CDR3 nucleotides are TGTGCCAGCAGCTTCGGATTAGGACTTGGGGGATACGAGCAGTACTTC.

The chain recombines TRBV7-3 with TRBJ1-1; TRBD1 might be the D (5 bases). Germline values: CDR1 SGHTA, CDR2 FQGTGA. Trimming removed 6 bases from V and 0 bases from J, with 8 bases in between. The CDR3 length is 13 residues. CDR3 bases: TGTGCCAGCAGGGCAGGGCTGAACACTGAAGCTTTCTTT. It specifies CASRAGLNTEAFF.

This clonotype was seen at least ten times. The chain uses TRBV29-1 and TRBJ2-5, with 14 bases that match TRBD2. The germline V gene has CDR1 SQVTM and CDR2 ANQGSEA. V lost 6 bases to trimming and J lost 4 bases; unmatched junction nucleotides: 4. The CDR3 covers 14 residues. This CDR3 reads CSVPTSGGAETQYF. CDR3 bases: TGCAGCGTCCCGACTAGCGGGGGGGCAGAGACCCAGTACTTC.

This clonotype was seen at least ten times. The V and J genes are TRBV28 and TRBJ2-5; D is possibly TRBD1 (6 bases). Per germline, CDR1 MDHEN and CDR2 SYDVKM. Trimming took 5 bases from V and 1 from J, leaving 14 bases between them. CDR3 length: 15 residues. The CDR3 sequence is CASSPSRGSQETQYF. CDR3 DNA: TGTGCCAGCAGTCCCTCCAGGGGTTCCCAAGAGACCCAGTACTTC. Full variable domain (missing parts from reference TRBV28 and TRBJ2-5): DVKVTQSSRYLVKRTGEKVFLECVQDMDHENMFWYRQDPGLGLRLIYFSYDVKMKEKGDIPEGYSVSREKKERFSLILESASTNQTSMYLCASSPSRGSQETQYFGPGTRLLVL.

This clonotype was counted only a few times. This chain links TRBV5-1 with TRBJ1-1; D call uncertain. The CDR3 totals 15 residues. CDR1 and CDR2 from the germline V gene are SGHRS and YFSETQ. V lost 4 bases and J 4 bases, leaving 17 bases between the germline ends. The CDR3 nucleotides are TGCGCCAGCAGCCCGGACGGGAATGGAGCCACTGAAGCTTTCTTT. As protein: CASSPDGNGATEAFF.

This chain joins TRBV20-1 and TRBJ2-2; TRBD1 is a possible D gene (6 bases). The V gene lost 0 bases and the J gene lost 7 bases, with 18 bases spanning the gap. Germline assignment: CDR1 DFQATT and CDR2 SNEGSKA (reference sequence). The CDR3 consists of 16 residues. CDR3 nucleotides: TGCAGTGCTAGAGATCGAAGAAGGGGGAATAGCGGGGAGCTGTTTTTT. Translating gives CSARDRRRGNSGELFF.

The chain recombines TRBV3-1 with TRBJ2-7; D possibly corresponds to TRBD1 (5 bases). V lost 5 bases and J 6 bases, leaving 17 bases between the germline ends. In germline, CDR1 is LGHDT, CDR2 YNNKEL (reference sequence). The CDR3 sequence is 14 residues long. DNA for the CDR3: TGTGCCAGCAGCAAGCCTCCTCAGGGTTCCGAGCAGTACTTC. This encodes CASSKPPQGSEQYF.